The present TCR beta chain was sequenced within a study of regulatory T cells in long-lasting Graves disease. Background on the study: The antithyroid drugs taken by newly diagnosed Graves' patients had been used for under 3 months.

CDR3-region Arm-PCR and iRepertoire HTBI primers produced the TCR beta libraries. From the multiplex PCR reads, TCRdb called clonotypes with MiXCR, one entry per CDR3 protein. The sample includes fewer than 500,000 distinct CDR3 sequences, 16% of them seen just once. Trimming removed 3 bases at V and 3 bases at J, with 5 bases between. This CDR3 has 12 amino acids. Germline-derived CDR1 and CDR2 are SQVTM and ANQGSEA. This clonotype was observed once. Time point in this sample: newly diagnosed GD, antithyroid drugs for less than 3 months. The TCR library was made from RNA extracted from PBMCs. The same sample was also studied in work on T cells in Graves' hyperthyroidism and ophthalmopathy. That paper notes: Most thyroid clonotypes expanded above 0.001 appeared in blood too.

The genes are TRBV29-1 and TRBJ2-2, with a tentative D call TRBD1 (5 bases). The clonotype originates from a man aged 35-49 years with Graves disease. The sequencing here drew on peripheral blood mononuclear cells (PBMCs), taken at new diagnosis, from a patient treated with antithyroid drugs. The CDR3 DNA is TGCAGCGTTGACAGGGACACCGGGGAGCTGTTTTTT. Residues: CSVDRDTGELFF.